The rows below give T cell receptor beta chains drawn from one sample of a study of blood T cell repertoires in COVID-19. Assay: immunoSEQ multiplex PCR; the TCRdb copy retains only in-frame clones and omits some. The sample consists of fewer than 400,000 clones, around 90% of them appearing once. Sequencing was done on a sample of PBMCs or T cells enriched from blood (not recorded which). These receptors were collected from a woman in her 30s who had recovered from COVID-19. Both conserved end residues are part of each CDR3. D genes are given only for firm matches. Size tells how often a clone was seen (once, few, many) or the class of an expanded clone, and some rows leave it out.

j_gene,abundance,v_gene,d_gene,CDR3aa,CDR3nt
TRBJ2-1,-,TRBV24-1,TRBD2,CATSDLQGTSGYNEQFF,TGTGCCACCAGTGATTTGCAGGGGACTAGCGGCTACAATGAGCAGTTCTTC
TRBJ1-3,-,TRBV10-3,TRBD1,CAISERQGSSGNTIYF,TGTGCCATCAGTGAACGACAGGGATCGTCTGGAAACACCATATATTTT
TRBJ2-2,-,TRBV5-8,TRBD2,CASSLDFNSGPGELFF,TGTGCCAGCAGCTTAGACTTTAATAGCGGGCCCGGGGAGCTGTTTTTT
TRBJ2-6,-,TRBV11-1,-,CASSLAPTGHQPRANVLTF,TGTGCCAGCAGCTTAGCCCCAACGGGACATCAACCACGGGCCAACGTCCTGACTTTC
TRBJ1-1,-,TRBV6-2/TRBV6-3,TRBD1,CASRYRGGQTEAFF,TGTGCCAGCAGATACAGGGGCGGCCAGACTGAAGCTTTCTTT
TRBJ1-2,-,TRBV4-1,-,CASSQGRDYGYTF,TGCGCCAGCAGCCAGGGCAGGGACTATGGCTACACCTTC
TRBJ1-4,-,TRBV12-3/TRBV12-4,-,CASSLPGEKLFF,TGTGCCAGCAGTTTACCGGGAGAAAAACTGTTTTTT
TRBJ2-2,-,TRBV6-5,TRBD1,CASSPGTGGNGELFF,TGTGCCAGCAGTCCCGGGACAGGGGGCAACGGGGAGCTGTTTTTT
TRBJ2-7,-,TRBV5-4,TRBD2,CASSSKAGGPEEQYF,TGTGCCAGCAGCTCAAAAGCGGGAGGGCCGGAGGAGCAGTACTTC
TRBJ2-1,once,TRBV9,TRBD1,CASSPSGQGTRREQFF,TGTGCCAGCAGCCCAAGCGGACAGGGAACCAGGAGGGAGCAGTTCTTC
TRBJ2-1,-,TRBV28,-,CASSATDDNEQFF,TGTGCCAGCAGTGCGACAGACGACAATGAGCAGTTCTTC
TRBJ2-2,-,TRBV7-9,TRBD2,CASSPSGGSITGELFF,TGTGCCAGCAGCCCGAGTGGCGGGAGTATTACCGGGGAGCTGTTTTTT
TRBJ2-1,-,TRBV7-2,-,CASSAGSNNEQFF,TGTGCCAGCAGCGCCGGGTCGAACAATGAGCAGTTCTTC
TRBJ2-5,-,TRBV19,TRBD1,CASSKFRDRGIETQYF,TGTGCCAGTAGCAAATTCCGGGACAGGGGTATAGAGACCCAGTACTTC
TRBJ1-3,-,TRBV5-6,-,CASSNPPGNTIYF,TGTGCCAGCAGCAATCCTCCTGGAAACACCATATATTTT
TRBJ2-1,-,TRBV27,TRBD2,CASSSSRLAAFDNEQFF,TGTGCCAGCAGTTCCTCTCGACTAGCCGCGTTTGACAATGAGCAGTTCTTC
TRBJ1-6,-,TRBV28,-,CASSLITGSLSPLHF,TGTGCCAGCAGTTTAATTACAGGTTCGCTGTCACCCCTCCACTTT
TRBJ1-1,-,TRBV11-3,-,CASSYTGTEAFF,TGTGCCAGCAGCTATACGGGGACTGAAGCTTTCTTT
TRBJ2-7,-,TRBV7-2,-,CASSRKGQGSAYEQYF,TGTGCCAGCAGCCGTAAAGGCCAGGGATCCGCCTACGAGCAGTACTTC
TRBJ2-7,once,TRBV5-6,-,CASSLGQGREQYF,TGTGCCAGCAGCTTAGGGCAGGGTCGCGAGCAGTACTTC
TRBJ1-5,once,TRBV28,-,CAIQGTPNQPQHF,TGTGCCATACAAGGGACACCTAATCAGCCCCAGCATTTT
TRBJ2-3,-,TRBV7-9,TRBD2,CASNFARGGAVDTQYF,TGTGCCAGCAACTTCGCGCGGGGGGGCGCGGTAGATACGCAGTATTTT
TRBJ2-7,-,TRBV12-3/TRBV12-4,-,CASSLVRYEQYF,TGTGCCAGCAGTTTAGTGCGATACGAGCAGTACTTC
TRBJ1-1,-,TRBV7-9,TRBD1,CASSLVTGGTEAFF,TGTGCCAGCAGCTTAGTGACAGGGGGCACTGAAGCTTTCTTT
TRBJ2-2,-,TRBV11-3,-,CASSLGGGRGGRGELFF,TGTGCCAGCAGCTTAGGGGGCGGGCGCGGGGGCCGCGGGGAGCTGTTTTTT
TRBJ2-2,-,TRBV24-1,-,CATSDAGGITGELFF,TGTGCCACCAGTGATGCCGGGGGAATCACCGGGGAGCTGTTTTTT
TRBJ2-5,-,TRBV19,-,CASSIVGGKETQYF,TGTGCCAGTAGTATAGTGGGGGGAAAAGAGACCCAGTACTTC
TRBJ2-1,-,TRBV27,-,CASSPGSYNEQFF,TGTGCCAGCAGTCCCGGCTCCTACAATGAGCAGTTCTTC
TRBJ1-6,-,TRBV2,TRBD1,CASSEGTGTSPLHF,TGTGCCAGCAGTGAAGGGACAGGGACCTCACCCCTCCACTTT
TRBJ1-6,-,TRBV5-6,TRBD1,CASSSGQGGSPLHF,TGTGCCAGCAGCAGTGGACAGGGAGGCTCACCCCTCCACTTT
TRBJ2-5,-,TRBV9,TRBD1,CASSVVPGQGRETQYF,TGTGCCAGCAGCGTAGTTCCCGGACAGGGGCGAGAGACCCAGTACTTC
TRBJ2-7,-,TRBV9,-,CASSVEGTYGEQYF,TGTGCCAGCAGCGTTGAGGGAACCTACGGCGAGCAGTACTTC
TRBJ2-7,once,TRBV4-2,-,CASSQDDGSSYEQYF,TGTGCCAGCAGCCAAGACGACGGGAGCTCCTACGAGCAGTACTTC
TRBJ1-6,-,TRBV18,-,CASSPGQTGNSPLHF,TGTGCCAGCTCACCAGGTCAAACAGGGAATTCACCCCTCCACTTT
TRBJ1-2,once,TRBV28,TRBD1,CASSFQSWTGRYGYTF,TGTGCCAGCAGTTTCCAATCTTGGACAGGGAGGTATGGCTACACCTTC
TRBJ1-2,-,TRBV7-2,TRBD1,CASSSGQGPNYGYTF,TGTGCCAGCAGCTCGGGACAGGGGCCTAACTATGGCTACACCTTC
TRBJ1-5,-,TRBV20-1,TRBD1,CSASGGTGNQPQHF,TGCAGTGCTAGTGGAGGGACAGGTAATCAGCCCCAGCATTTT
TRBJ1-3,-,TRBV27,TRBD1,CASSRSGTVIGNTIYF,TGTGCCAGCAGTCGATCCGGGACAGTGATTGGAAACACCATATATTTT
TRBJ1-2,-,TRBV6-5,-,CASSHQQTNYGYTF,TGTGCCAGCAGTCATCAACAAACTAACTATGGCTACACCTTC
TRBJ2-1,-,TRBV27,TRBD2,CASSLRTGTSENNEQFF,TGTGCCAGCAGTCTCCGGACGGGGACTAGCGAAAACAATGAGCAGTTCTTC
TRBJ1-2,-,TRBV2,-,CASSEAGRYGYTF,TGTGCCAGCAGTGAAGCGGGGCGGTATGGCTACACCTTC
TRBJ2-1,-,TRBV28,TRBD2,CASSLMAGGRYEQFF,TGTGCCAGCAGTTTGATGGCGGGGGGGCGTTATGAGCAGTTCTTC